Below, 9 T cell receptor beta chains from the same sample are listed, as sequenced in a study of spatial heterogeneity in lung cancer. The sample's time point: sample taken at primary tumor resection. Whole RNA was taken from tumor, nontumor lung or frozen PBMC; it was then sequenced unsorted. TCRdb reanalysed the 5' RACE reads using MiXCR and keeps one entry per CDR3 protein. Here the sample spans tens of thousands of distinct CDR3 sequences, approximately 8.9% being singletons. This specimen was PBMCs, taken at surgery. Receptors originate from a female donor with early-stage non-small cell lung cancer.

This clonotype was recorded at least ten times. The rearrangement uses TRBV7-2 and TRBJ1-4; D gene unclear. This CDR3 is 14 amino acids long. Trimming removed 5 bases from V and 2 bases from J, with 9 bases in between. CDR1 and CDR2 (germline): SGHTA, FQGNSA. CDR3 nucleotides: TGTGCCAGCAGCCTCTCCTCCACTAATGAAAAACTGTTTTTT. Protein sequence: CASSLSSTNEKLFF.

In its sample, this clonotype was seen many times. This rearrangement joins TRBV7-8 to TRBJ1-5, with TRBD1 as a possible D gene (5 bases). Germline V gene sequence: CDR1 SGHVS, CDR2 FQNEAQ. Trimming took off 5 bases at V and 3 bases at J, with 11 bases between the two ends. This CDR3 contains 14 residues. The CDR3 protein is CASSRDGPNQPQHF. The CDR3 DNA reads TGTGCCAGCAGCAGGGACGGCCCCAATCAGCCCCAGCATTTT.

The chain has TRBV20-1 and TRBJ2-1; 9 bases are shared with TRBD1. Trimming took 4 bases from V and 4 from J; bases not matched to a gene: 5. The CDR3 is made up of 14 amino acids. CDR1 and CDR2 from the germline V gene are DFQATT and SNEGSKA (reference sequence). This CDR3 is CSAKQDRGYNEQFF. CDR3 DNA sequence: TGCAGTGCTAAACAGGACAGGGGTTACAATGAGCAGTTCTTC.

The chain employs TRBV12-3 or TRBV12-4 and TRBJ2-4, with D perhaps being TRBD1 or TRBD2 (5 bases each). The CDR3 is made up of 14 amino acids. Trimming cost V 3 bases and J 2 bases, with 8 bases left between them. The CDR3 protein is CASSFGGTKNIQYF. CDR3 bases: TGTGCCAGCAGTTTTGGGGGAACCAAAAACATTCAGTACTTC.

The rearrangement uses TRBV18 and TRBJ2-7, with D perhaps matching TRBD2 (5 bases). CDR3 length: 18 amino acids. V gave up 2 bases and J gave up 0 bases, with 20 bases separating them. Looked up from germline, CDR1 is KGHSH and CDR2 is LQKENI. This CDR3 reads CASSPGFPDEGSSYEQYV. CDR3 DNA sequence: TGTGCCAGCTCACCAGGGTTTCCGGATGAGGGCAGCTCCTACGAGCAGTACGTC.

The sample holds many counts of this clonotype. The CDR3 here is CASSLNRVNTEAFF. CDR3 sequence (DNA): TGTGCCAGCAGCTTAAACCGCGTGAACACTGAAGCTTTCTTT. This sequence joins TRBV11-3 and TRBJ1-1; D not resolved. In germline, CDR1 is SGHNT, CDR2 YENEEA. CDR3 size: 14 residues. Between the trimmed V and J ends, which lost 2 bases and 0 bases, there was a span of 7 bases.

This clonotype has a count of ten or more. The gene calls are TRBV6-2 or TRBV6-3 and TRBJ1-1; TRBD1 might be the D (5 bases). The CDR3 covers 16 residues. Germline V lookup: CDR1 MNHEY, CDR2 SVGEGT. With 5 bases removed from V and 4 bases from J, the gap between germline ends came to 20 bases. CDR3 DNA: TGTGCCAGCAGTCTCGAGTGGGCAGGGTCGCTCACTGAAGCTTTCTTT. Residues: CASSLEWAGSLTEAFF.

CDR3: CSARDRVPGQGFHEQYF. The CDR3 DNA reads TGCAGTGCTAGAGATCGGGTACCGGGACAGGGGTTCCACGAGCAGTACTTC. V gene TRBV20-1 combines with J gene TRBJ2-7, with 10 positions matching TRBD1. CDR1 is DFQATT, CDR2 SNEGSKA, per germline (reference sequence). V shed 0 bases and J 5 bases; nucleotides not matched to a gene: 13. The CDR3 totals 17 residues.

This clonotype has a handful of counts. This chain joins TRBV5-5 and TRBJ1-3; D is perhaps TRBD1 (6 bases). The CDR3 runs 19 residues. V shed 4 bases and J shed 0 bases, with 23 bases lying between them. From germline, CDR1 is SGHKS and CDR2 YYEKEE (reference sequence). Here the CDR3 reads CASSPDLRRTDFSGNTIYF. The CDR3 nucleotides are TGTGCCAGCAGCCCGGACCTACGAAGGACAGACTTCTCTGGAAACACCATATATTTT.